Shown below are 20 T cell receptor beta chains from a single sample sequenced in a study of T cell changes during pregnancy in multiple sclerosis. The table came from immunoSEQ multiplex PCR; TCRdb's copy has only in-frame clones and leaves some out. This sample carries approximately 60,000 clones, roughly 92% of them seen once, and the ten largest clones take 3.5%. This sample comprised CD8+ T cells from peripheral blood mononuclear cells, obtained in the third trimester of pregnancy. Source of these receptors: a female donor with multiple sclerosis, enrolled in a pregnancy study.

The rearrangement uses TRBV4-1 and TRBJ1-2; a possible D gene is TRBD1 (6 bases). This CDR3 is 19 amino acids long. The V end was cut by 0 bases, the J end by 0 bases, with 20 bases between. CDR1 is MGHRA and CDR2 is YSYEKL in the germline V gene. CDR3 sequence reads: CASSQDPGGRHKANYGYTF. In DNA form, the CDR3 reads TGCGCCAGCAGCCAAGATCCGGGGGGCAGACACAAAGCTAACTATGGCTACACCTTC.

This chain links TRBV11-2 with TRBJ1-1; TRBD1 is a possible D gene (5 bases). V dropped 5 bases and J dropped 7 bases, with 14 bases sitting between them. CDR1 is SGHAT, CDR2 FQNNGV, per germline. This CDR3 comprises 13 residues. DNA for the CDR3: TGTGCCAGCAGCCCAAGACAGACCGGTGAAGCTTTCTTT. Its translation: CASSPRQTGEAFF.

The chain has TRBV4-1 and TRBJ2-7; the D gene is possibly TRBD2 (5 bases). The CDR3 is 21 residues long. V dropped 4 bases and J dropped 3 bases, with 34 bases sitting between them. Germline V gene data show CDR1 as MGHRA and CDR2 as YSYEKL. CDR3 nucleotide sequence: TGCGCCAGCAGCCCGAGTCCCACCCTCGGGGTACCCCGAATATACGACTACGAGCAGTACTTC. It encodes CASSPSPTLGVPRIYDYEQYF.

The CDR3 DNA reads as TGTGCCAGCGGACAGGATCAAGAGACCCAGTACTTC. Translated, it gives CASGQDQETQYF. The chain uses TRBV6-5 and TRBJ2-5, with 7 bases lining up with TRBD1. Trimming at V came to 8 bases and at J to 2 bases, leaving 2 bases not matched to a gene. CDR3 length: 12 amino acids. The germline gives CDR1 MNHEY, CDR2 SVGAGI.

Only one count was recorded for this clone. This rearrangement joins TRBV10-3 to TRBJ1-2; D is perhaps TRBD1 (5 bases). Germline values: CDR1 ENHRY, CDR2 SYGVKD. V was trimmed by 7 bases and J by 7 bases, leaving 13 bases between them. The CDR3 extends over 12 amino acids. The CDR3 DNA follows: TGTGCCATCAAGGGGCGAGGTTCTGGCTACACCTTC. It specifies CAIKGRGSGYTF.

This clone was recorded only once. The genes are TRBV7-9 and TRBJ2-4; TRBD2 matches 9 bases. Per the germline V gene, CDR1 is SEHNR and CDR2 is FQNEAQ (reference sequence). The CDR3 length is 18 residues. V was clipped by 7 bases and J by 1 base; unmatched bases: 14. CDR3 protein: CASIGASGKARAKNIQYF. The CDR3 DNA is TGTGCCAGCATAGGGGCTAGCGGGAAAGCTCGGGCCAAAAACATTCAGTACTTC.

This chain connects TRBV9 to TRBJ1-1, with 8 bases fitting TRBD1. Germline CDR1 SGDLS, CDR2 YYNGEE. With V trimmed by 0 bases and J by 0 bases, 1 base remained unmatched. The CDR3 is 15 amino acids. CDR3 in amino acids: CASSVGTGMNTEAFF. DNA for the CDR3: TGTGCCAGCAGCGTAGGGACAGGGATGAACACTGAAGCTTTCTTT. Together with reference TRBV9 and TRBJ1-1, the CDR3 gives the full variable domain: DSGVTQTPKHLITATGQRVTLRCSPRSGDLSVYWYQQSLDQGLQFLIQYYNGEERAKGNILERFSAQQFPDLHSELNLSSLELGDSALYFCASSVGTGMNTEAFFGQGTRLTVV.

This sequence joins TRBV11-2 and TRBJ2-7; maybe TRBD2 (6 bases). The CDR3 loop spans 13 amino acids. Germline assignment: CDR1 SGHAT and CDR2 FQNNGV. V dropped 5 bases and J dropped 6 bases, with 14 bases sitting between them. Here the CDR3 DNA reads TGTGCCAGCAGCCGAAGAGGAGGGGCCGAGCAGTACTTC. Encoded protein: CASSRRGGAEQYF.

The chain has TRBV7-3 and TRBJ2-5; 7 nucleotides line up with TRBD2. The CDR3 has 16 amino acids. V dropped 2 bases and J dropped 2; count of bases not matched to a gene: 8. Germline CDR1 is SGHTA and CDR2 is FQGTGA. CDR3 protein: CASSLGGVLGQETQYF. CDR3 bases: TGTGCCAGCAGCTTAGGGGGGGTCCTTGGTCAAGAGACCCAGTACTTC.

This rearrangement joins TRBV9 to TRBJ1-3; a weak D match, TRBD1 (5 bases). V shed 3 bases and J shed 4 bases, with 20 bases lying between them. Germline V lookup: CDR1 SGDLS, CDR2 YYNGEE. The CDR3 is 17 amino acids. CDR3 protein: CASSEYPYTRTGNTIYF. CDR3 sequence (DNA): TGTGCCAGCAGCGAATATCCGTATACCCGGACAGGAAACACCATATATTTT. Supplemented by reference TRBV9 and TRBJ1-3, the full variable domain reads DSGVTQTPKHLITATGQRVTLRCSPRSGDLSVYWYQQSLDQGLQFLIQYYNGEERAKGNILERFSAQQFPDLHSELNLSSLELGDSALYFCASSEYPYTRTGNTIYFGEGSWLTVV.

V is TRBV13 and J is TRBJ2-2; 9 positions agree with TRBD1. CDR3 length equals 20 residues. After removal of 2 bases from V and 3 bases from J, the junction contained 16 bases not matched to a gene. Germline CDR1 and CDR2: PRHDT and FYEKMQ (reference sequence). CDR3 loop: CASSLLSTGGLGLHTGELFF. CDR3 DNA sequence: TGTGCCAGCAGCTTATTGAGCACAGGGGGCTTGGGTTTGCACACCGGGGAGCTGTTTTTT. The full variable domain, completed using reference TRBV13 and TRBJ2-2, is AAGVIQSPRHLIKEKRETATLKCYPIPRHDTVYWYQQGPGQDPQFLISFYEKMQSDKGSIPDRFSAQQFSDYHSELNMSSLELGDSALYFCASSLLSTGGLGLHTGELFFGEGSRLTVL.

This chain connects TRBV30 to TRBJ1-2; D might be TRBD1 (5 bases). The CDR3 is 14 residues long. Trimming cost V 1 base and J 10 bases, with 19 bases left between them. In germline, CDR1 is GTSNPN, CDR2 SVGIG (reference sequence). This CDR3 is CAWSAGTLASDYTF. The CDR3 bases are TGTGCCTGGAGTGCCGGGACTTTAGCGAGCGACTACACCTTC.

The genes are TRBV27 and TRBJ2-1; TRBD2 agrees at 13 bases. This CDR3 has 15 residues. V shed 5 bases, J shed 8 bases, and the junction held 6 bases outside the gene matches. Germline V gene sequence: CDR1 MNHEY, CDR2 SMNVEV (reference sequence). CDR3 protein: CASSLGLAGVDEQFF. CDR3 DNA sequence: TGTGCCAGCAGTCTTGGACTAGCGGGAGTGGATGAGCAGTTCTTC.

The V call is TRBV11-2, the J call TRBJ1-1; possibly TRBD1 for D (6 bases). CDR1 and CDR2 from the germline V gene are SGHAT and FQNNGV. Trimming stripped 5 bases from V and 0 bases from J, with 13 bases between. There are 15 residues in the CDR3. The CDR3 loop reads CASSQRTVLNTEAFF. CDR3 in DNA: TGTGCCAGCAGCCAAAGGACAGTCTTGAACACTGAAGCTTTCTTT.

This chain uses TRBV7-9 with TRBJ1-4; 9 nucleotides line up with TRBD1. In germline, CDR1 is SEHNR, CDR2 FQNEAQ (reference sequence). The V and J ends lost 4 bases and 11 bases, in that order; junction bases with no gene match: 5. This CDR3 contains 13 residues. CDR3 amino acids: CASSWGQGEKLFF. The CDR3 bases are TGTGCCAGCAGCTGGGGACAGGGAGAGAAACTGTTTTTT.

DNA for the CDR3: TGCGCCAGCAGCCTAGGGGGAGGGCTTAGACAGACCCAGTACTTC. It codes for CASSLGGGLRQTQYF. V and J are TRBV4-1 and TRBJ2-5; a weak D match, TRBD2 (7 bases). V was trimmed by 4 bases and J by 6 bases, leaving 18 bases between them. CDR3 size: 15 residues. The germline V gene has CDR1 MGHRA and CDR2 YSYEKL.

The CDR3 here is CASSFGTGGQPQHF. The CDR3 coding sequence is TGTGCCAGCAGTTTTGGGACAGGGGGTCAGCCCCAGCATTTT. The J gene is TRBJ1-5, the V gene TRBV28, with 11 bases identical to TRBD1. Per germline, CDR1 MDHEN and CDR2 SYDVKM. V was clipped by 3 bases and J by 6 bases; unmatched bases: 1. The CDR3 is 14 amino acids.

The chain recombines TRBV27 with TRBJ2-3; 10 bases align to TRBD2. The V segment lost 6 bases and the J segment 3 bases; nucleotides outside the gene matches: 6. Per the germline V gene, CDR1 is MNHEY and CDR2 is SMNVEV (reference sequence). The CDR3 is 15 amino acids. CDR3 residues: CASRRGLALTDTQYF. The CDR3 DNA reads TGTGCCAGCAGGAGGGGACTAGCGTTAACAGATACGCAGTATTTT.

The gene calls are TRBV27 and TRBJ2-1; the D gene is possibly TRBD2 (6 bases). Deletions cut 6 bases from V and 2 bases from J, with 17 bases between. CDR3 length equals 16 residues. Looked up from germline, CDR1 is MNHEY and CDR2 is SMNVEV (reference sequence). The CDR3 loop reads CASSPSAGSTYNEQFF. DNA of the CDR3: TGTGCCAGCAGCCCATCCGCGGGATCGACCTACAATGAGCAGTTCTTC.

The chain uses TRBV19 and TRBJ1-1; possibly TRBD1 for D (5 bases). Per the germline V gene, CDR1 is LNHDA and CDR2 is SQIVND (reference sequence). V was shortened by 5 bases and J by 1 base, with 23 bases between the two germline ends. The CDR3 is made up of 18 amino acids. CDR3 in amino acids: CASSWGREIGRGNTEAFF. CDR3 DNA: TGTGCCAGTAGTTGGGGAAGAGAGATCGGTAGGGGGAACACTGAAGCTTTCTTT. Using reference TRBV19 and TRBJ1-1 for the parts outside the CDR3, the full variable domain is DGGITQSPKYLFRKEGQNVTLSCEQNLNHDAMYWYRQDPGQGLRLIYYSQIVNDFQKGDIAEGYSVSREKKESFPLTVTSAQKNPTAFYLCASSWGREIGRGNTEAFFGQGTRLTVV.